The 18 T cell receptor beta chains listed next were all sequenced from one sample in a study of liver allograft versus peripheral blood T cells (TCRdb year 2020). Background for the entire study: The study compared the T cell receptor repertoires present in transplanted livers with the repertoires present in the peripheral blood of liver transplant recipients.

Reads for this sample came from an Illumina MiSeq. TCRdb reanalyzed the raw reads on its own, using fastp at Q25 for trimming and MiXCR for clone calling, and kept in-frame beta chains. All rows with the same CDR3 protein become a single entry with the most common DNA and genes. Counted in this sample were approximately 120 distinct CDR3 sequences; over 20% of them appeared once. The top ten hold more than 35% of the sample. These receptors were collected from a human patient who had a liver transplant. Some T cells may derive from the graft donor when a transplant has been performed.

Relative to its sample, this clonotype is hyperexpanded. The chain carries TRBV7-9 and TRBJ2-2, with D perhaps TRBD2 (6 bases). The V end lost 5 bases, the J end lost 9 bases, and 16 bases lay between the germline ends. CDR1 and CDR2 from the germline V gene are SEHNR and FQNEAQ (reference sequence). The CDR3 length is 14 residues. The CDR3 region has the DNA TGTGCCAGCAGCCGGGACTCCATGCTCCGGGAGCTGTTTTTT. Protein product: CASSRDSMLRELFF.

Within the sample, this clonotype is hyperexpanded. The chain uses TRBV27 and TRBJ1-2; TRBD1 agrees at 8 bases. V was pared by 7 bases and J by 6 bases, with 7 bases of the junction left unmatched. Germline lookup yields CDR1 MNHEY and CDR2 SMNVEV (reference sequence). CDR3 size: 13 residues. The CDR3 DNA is TGTGCCAGCAAGGACAGGGAAAGGGATGGCTACACCTTC. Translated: CASKDRERDGYTF.

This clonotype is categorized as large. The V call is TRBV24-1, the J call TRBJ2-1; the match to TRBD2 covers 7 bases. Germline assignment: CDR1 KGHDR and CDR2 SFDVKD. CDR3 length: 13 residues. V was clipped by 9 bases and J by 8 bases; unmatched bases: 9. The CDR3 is CATRTRRGDEQFF. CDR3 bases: TGTGCCACCCGGACTAGAAGGGGCGATGAGCAGTTCTTC.

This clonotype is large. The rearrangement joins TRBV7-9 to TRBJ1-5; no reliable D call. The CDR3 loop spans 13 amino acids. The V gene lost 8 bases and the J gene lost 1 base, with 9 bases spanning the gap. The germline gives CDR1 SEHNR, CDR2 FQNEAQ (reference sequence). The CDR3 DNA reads TGTGCCAGCGGTATGGACAGCAATCAGCCCCAGCATTTT. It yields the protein CASGMDSNQPQHF.

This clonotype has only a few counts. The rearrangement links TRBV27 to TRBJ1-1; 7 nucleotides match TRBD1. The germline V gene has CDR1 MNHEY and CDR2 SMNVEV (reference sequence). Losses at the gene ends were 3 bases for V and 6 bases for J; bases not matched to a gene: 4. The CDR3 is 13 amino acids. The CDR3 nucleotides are TGTGCCAGCAGTTTGGGACAGAGAGCTGAAGCTTTCTTT. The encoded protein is CASSLGQRAEAFF.

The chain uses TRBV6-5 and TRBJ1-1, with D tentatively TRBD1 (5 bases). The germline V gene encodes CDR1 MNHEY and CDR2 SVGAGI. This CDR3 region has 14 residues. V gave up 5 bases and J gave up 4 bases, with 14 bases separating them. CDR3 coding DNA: TGTGCCAGCAGTCCCCTTGAGGGGATCACTGAAGCTTTCTTT. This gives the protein CASSPLEGITEAFF.

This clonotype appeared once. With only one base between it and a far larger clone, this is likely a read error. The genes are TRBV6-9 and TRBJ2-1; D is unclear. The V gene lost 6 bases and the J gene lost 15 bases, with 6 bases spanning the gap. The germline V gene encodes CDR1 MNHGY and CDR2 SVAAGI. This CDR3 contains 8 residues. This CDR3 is CASSDRFF. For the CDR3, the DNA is TGTGCCAGCAGCGATCGGTTCTTC.

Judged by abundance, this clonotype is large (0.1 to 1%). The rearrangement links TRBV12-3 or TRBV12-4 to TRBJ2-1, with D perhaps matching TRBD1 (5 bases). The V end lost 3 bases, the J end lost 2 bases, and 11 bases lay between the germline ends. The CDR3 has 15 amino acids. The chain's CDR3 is CASSLWQGPYNEQFF. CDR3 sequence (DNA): TGTGCCAGCAGTTTGTGGCAGGGCCCCTACAATGAGCAGTTCTTC.

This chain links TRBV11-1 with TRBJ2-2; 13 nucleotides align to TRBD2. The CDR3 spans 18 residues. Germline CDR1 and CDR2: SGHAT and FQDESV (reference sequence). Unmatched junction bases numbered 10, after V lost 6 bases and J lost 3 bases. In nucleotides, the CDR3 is TGTGCCAGCAGAGAACTAGCGGGAGGGTTCGGGTACACCGGGGAGCTGTTTTTT. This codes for CASRELAGGFGYTGELFF.

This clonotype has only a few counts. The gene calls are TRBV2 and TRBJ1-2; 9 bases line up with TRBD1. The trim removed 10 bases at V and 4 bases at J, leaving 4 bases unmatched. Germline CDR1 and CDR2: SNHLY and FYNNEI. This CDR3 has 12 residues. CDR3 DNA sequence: TGTGCCACCCGACAGGGGGGCTATGGCTACACCTTC. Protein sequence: CATRQGGYGYTF.

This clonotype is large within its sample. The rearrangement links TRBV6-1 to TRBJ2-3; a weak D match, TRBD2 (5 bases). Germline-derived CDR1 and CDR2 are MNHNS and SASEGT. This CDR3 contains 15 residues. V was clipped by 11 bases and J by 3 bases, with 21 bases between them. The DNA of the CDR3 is TGTGCCGCCAAGGGAGCGCCACTAGGGACAGATACGCAGTATTTT. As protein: CAAKGAPLGTDTQYF.

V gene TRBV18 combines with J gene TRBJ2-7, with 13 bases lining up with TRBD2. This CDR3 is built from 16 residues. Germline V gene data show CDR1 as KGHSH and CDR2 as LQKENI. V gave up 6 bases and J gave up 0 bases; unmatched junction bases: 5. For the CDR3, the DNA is TGTGCCAGCTCCCCCAGGACTAGCGGGGGCTCCTACGAGCAGTACTTC. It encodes CASSPRTSGGSYEQYF.

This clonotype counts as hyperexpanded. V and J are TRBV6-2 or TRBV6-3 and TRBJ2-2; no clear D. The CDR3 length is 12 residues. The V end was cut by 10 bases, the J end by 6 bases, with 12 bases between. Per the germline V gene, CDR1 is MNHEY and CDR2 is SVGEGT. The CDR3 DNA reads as TGTGCCACCCATTTTGGCGCCGGGGAGCTGTTTTTT. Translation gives CATHFGAGELFF.

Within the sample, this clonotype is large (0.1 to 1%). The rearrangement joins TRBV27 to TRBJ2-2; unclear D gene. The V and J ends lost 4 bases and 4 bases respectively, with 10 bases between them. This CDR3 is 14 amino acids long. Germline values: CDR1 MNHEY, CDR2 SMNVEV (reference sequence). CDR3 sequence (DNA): TGTGCCAGCAGTTCTCCCGCCCCCACCGGGGAGCTGTTTTTT. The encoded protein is CASSSPAPTGELFF.

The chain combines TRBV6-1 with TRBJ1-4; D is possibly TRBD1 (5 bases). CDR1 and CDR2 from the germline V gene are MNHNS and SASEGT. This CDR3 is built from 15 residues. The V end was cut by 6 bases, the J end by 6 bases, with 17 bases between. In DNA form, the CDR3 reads TGTGCCAGCAGGGGACGATGGCGAATTGATGAAAAACTGTTTTTT. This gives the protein CASRGRWRIDEKLFF.

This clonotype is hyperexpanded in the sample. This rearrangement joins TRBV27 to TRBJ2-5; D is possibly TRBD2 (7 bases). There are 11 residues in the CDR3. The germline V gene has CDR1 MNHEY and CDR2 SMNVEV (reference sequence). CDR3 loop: CAEGRGETQYF. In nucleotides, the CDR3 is TGTGCTGAAGGGAGGGGGGAGACCCAGTACTTC.

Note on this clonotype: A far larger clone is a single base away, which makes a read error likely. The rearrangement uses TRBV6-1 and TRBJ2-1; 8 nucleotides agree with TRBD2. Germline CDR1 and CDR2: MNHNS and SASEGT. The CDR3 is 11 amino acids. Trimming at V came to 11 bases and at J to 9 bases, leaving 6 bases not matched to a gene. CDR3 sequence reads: CAGSAGGEQFF. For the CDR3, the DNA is TGTGCCGGCTCGGCGGGGGGTGAGCAGTTCTTC.

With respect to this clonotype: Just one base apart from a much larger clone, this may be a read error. CDR3 coding DNA: TGTGCCAGCAGTTACTGGGCGGGAGCGTCGAATGAGCAGTTCTTC. As protein: CASSYWAGASNEQFF. The chain joins TRBV6-5 to TRBJ2-1, with 7 positions matching TRBD2. Per the germline V gene, CDR1 is MNHEY and CDR2 is SVGAGI. Trimming cost V 1 base and J 7 bases; bases outside gene matches: 7. The CDR3 runs to 15 residues.